This TCR beta chain was retrieved from a study of regulatory T cells in long-lasting Graves disease. At least ten counts were recorded for this clonotype. Antigen unknown. Study-wide results and caveats: Persistent Graves' patients had lower TCR diversity than newly diagnosed ones. Rather than thyroid tissue, only peripheral blood underwent study. Favored usage of TRBV28, TRBJ1-2 and TRBJ2-5 was recorded in persistent disease.

CDR3-region Arm-PCR and iRepertoire HTBI primers produced the TCR beta libraries. TCRdb itself ran the multiplex PCR reads through MiXCR, one entry per CDR3 protein. The repertoire holds approximately 310,000 distinct CDR3 sequences, with 18% as singletons. The CDR3 consists of 13 residues. The germline V and J ends were trimmed by 3 bases and 5 bases, with 7 bases remaining between them. Time point specified: newly diagnosed GD, antithyroid drugs for less than 3 months. Scientists built the TCR library using RNA that was extracted from PBMCs. The rearrangement uses TRBV12-3 or TRBV12-4 and TRBJ1-4, with D uncertain. The source of this sequence is a female donor with Graves disease. Sample: peripheral blood mononuclear cells (PBMCs), taken at new diagnosis, from a patient treated with antithyroid drugs. CDR3 loop: CASSLASNEKLFF. The CDR3 DNA is TGTGCCAGCAGTTTGGCGTCAAATGAAAAACTGTTTTTT.